These 11 T cell receptor beta chains originate from one sample sequenced in a study of cytomegalovirus exposure and HLA in healthy donors. TCRdb's copy holds only in-frame clones and misses some; the assay was immunoSEQ multiplex PCR. The repertoire holds around 150,000 clones, with roughly nine tenths as singletons. What was sequenced was PBMCs. Receptor source: a woman under 30 in good health and CMV-seropositive.

The chain combines TRBV5-1 with TRBJ2-2; the match to TRBD2 covers 7 bases. CDR1 SGHRS and CDR2 YFSETQ come from the germline V gene. The trim removed 5 bases at V and 0 bases at J, leaving 7 bases unmatched. The CDR3 is 16 residues long. Here the CDR3 DNA reads TGCGCCAGCAGGAAGGGTGCGGGGGCGAACACCGGGGAGCTGTTTTTT. Translating it yields CASRKGAGANTGELFF.

The genes are TRBV6-5 and TRBJ1-5; D gene uncertain. Trimming removed 5 bases from V and 4 bases from J, with 15 bases in between. This CDR3 comprises 15 residues. The germline V gene encodes CDR1 MNHEY and CDR2 SVGAGI. Here the CDR3 reads CASSPSSRGNQPQHF. The CDR3 DNA follows: TGTGCCAGCAGTCCATCATCACGAGGTAATCAGCCCCAGCATTTT.

This sequence joins TRBV27 and TRBJ1-5, with D uncertain. CDR1 is MNHEY and CDR2 is SMNVEV in the germline V gene (reference sequence). The CDR3 runs to 15 residues. The ends were cut back, 1 base at V and 3 bases at J, with 10 bases in the middle. In DNA form, the CDR3 reads TGTGCCAGCAGTTTATTTAGCCAACCCAATCAGCCCCAGCATTTT. Its protein product is CASSLFSQPNQPQHF.

This clone was observed a single time. The V and J genes are TRBV28 and TRBJ1-4; the D is unclear. Germline values: CDR1 MDHEN, CDR2 SYDVKM. CDR3 length equals 17 residues. The V and J ends lost 3 bases and 0 bases respectively, with 14 bases between them. In DNA form, the CDR3 reads TGTGCCAGCAGTTTTATACAGTATATTGCAACTAATGAAAAACTGTTTTTT. It is translated as CASSFIQYIATNEKLFF. The entire variable domain, with the rest obtained from reference TRBV28 and TRBJ1-4, is as follows: DVKVTQSSRYLVKRTGEKVFLECVQDMDHENMFWYRQDPGLGLRLIYFSYDVKMKEKGDIPEGYSVSREKKERFSLILESASTNQTSMYLCASSFIQYIATNEKLFFGSGTQLSVL.

This clone was seen more than once but under ten times. The gene calls are TRBV7-9 and TRBJ1-1; D might be TRBD1 (6 bases). Looked up from germline, CDR1 is SEHNR and CDR2 is FQNEAQ (reference sequence). The CDR3 has 15 residues. The germline V and J ends were trimmed by 1 base and 4 bases, with 13 bases remaining between them. Here the CDR3 DNA reads TGTGCCAGCAGCTTAGGGGGGACACGGGGCACTGAAGCTTTCTTT. Its translation: CASSLGGTRGTEAFF.

This chain links TRBV11-2 with TRBJ2-7; D remains ambiguous. Germline lookup yields CDR1 SGHAT and CDR2 FQNNGV. V lost 0 bases and J lost 6, with 6 bases in between. The CDR3 spans 12 residues. CDR3 amino acids: CASSLDLGEQYF. The CDR3 nucleotides read TGTGCCAGCAGCTTAGATCTAGGCGAGCAGTACTTC.

The chain combines TRBV5-6 with TRBJ2-7; a possible D gene is TRBD2 (7 bases). The germline gives CDR1 SGHDT, CDR2 YYEEEE. This CDR3 is 16 amino acids long. Trimming removed 4 bases from V and 5 bases from J, with 22 bases in between. In nucleotides, the CDR3 is TGTGCCAGCAGCCCAGTTCGGGGGGCAAGGGGAAACGAGCAGTACTTC. Translated, it gives CASSPVRGARGNEQYF.

This clone was seen just once. The chain links TRBV5-6 to TRBJ2-1; D possibly corresponds to TRBD2 (6 bases). Germline CDR1 and CDR2: SGHDT and YYEEEE. Trimming shortened V by 2 bases and J by 0 bases, and 18 bases separated the two germline ends. CDR3 length: 18 amino acids. CDR3 sequence: CASSFASTGVSSYNEQFF. CDR3 bases: TGTGCCAGCAGCTTTGCGTCTACGGGAGTAAGCTCCTACAATGAGCAGTTCTTC.

As for this clone: A junction end diverges from the germline sequence, so it may reflect a read error. The V call is TRBV27, the J call TRBJ2-7; D may be TRBD1 (5 bases). CDR1 and CDR2 from the germline V gene are MNHEY and SMNVEV (reference sequence). The CDR3 is 18 residues long. CDR3 protein: CASSSITGAGSSPYEQCF. The CDR3 region has the DNA TGTGCCAGCAGTTCGATTACAGGTGCCGGCTCGTCCCCCTACGAGCAGTGCTTC.

There are a few counts of this clone. V gene TRBV27 combines with J gene TRBJ2-1; 7 bases align to TRBD2. This CDR3 spans 14 amino acids. Germline values: CDR1 MNHEY, CDR2 SMNVEV (reference sequence). The J segment lost 5 bases and the V segment lost 5 bases, leaving 6 bases of the junction unmatched. The CDR3 loop reads CASSPGTTDNEQFF. In nucleotides, the CDR3 is TGTGCCAGCAGTCCCGGGACTACGGACAATGAGCAGTTCTTC.

This clone was counted a few times. The V call is TRBV2, the J call TRBJ1-1; D not resolved. V shed 7 bases and J shed 0 bases, with 15 bases lying between them. CDR1 is SNHLY, CDR2 FYNNEI, per germline. The CDR3 length is 15 residues. In DNA, the CDR3 is TGTGCCAGCATACGAGAGGCCTCTATGAACACTGAAGCTTTCTTT. Amino acid sequence: CASIREASMNTEAFF.